These 6 T cell receptor beta chains originate from one sample sequenced in a study of T-cell memory formation after mild COVID-19. TCRdb called the 5' RACE reads again in MiXCR, with one record for every CDR3 protein. The sample carries a few hundred thousand distinct CDR3 sequences, less than 25% recorded once. The sequencing sample was made of PBMCs or a T cell subset sorted from them (not recorded which). These receptors all come from a man younger than 35 who had mild COVID-19 (a few samples of this study predate the infection). Cell type and time point are not known.

V and J are TRBV3-1 and TRBJ2-1; a weak D match, TRBD1 (5 bases). V was cut by 4 bases and J by 1 base, with 11 bases left in between. The CDR3 consists of 15 residues. CDR1 and CDR2 from the germline V gene are LGHDT and YNNKEL (reference sequence). CDR3 coding DNA: TGTGCCAGCAGCCCCACAGGTCCTTCCTACAATGAGCAGTTCTTC. As protein: CASSPTGPSYNEQFF.

This clonotype has a handful of counts. The V call is TRBV7-2, the J call TRBJ2-7; the match to TRBD2 covers 12 bases. V shed 6 bases and J 7 bases; nucleotides not matched to a gene: 4. Germline loops: CDR1 SGHTA, CDR2 FQGNSA. The CDR3 has 13 residues. CDR3: CASSPLAGGEQYF. The CDR3 DNA sequence: TGTGCCAGCAGTCCACTAGCGGGGGGAGAGCAGTACTTC.

This clonotype showed up just a few times. The chain recombines TRBV21-1 with TRBJ2-7. TRBV21-1 is reported as a pseudogene. CDR3 size: 14 residues. The CDR3 DNA sequence: TGTGCCAGCAGCAAACCTGATGTACCTTACGAGCAGTACTTC. Protein sequence: CASSKPDVPYEQYF.

This clonotype was seen only a few times. This chain uses TRBV7-3 with TRBJ2-5, with 7 bases matching TRBD2. V dropped 0 bases and J dropped 5; count of bases not matched to a gene: 6. This CDR3 spans 15 amino acids. The germline V gene has CDR1 SGHTA and CDR2 FQGTGA. CDR3 DNA sequence: TGTGCCAGCAGCTTAACGGGCAGCGGGAAGGAGACCCAGTACTTC. It codes for CASSLTGSGKETQYF.

The genes are TRBV3-1 and TRBJ2-1, with D perhaps TRBD1 (6 bases). Germline assignment: CDR1 LGHDT and CDR2 YNNKEL (reference sequence). V shed 0 bases and J shed 2 bases, with 8 bases lying between them. This CDR3 contains 15 residues. CDR3 in DNA: TGTGCCAGCAGCCAAGAAAGGACAGCCTACAATGAGCAGTTCTTC. It is translated as CASSQERTAYNEQFF.

This clonotype was picked up a small number of times. The chain employs TRBV4-1 and TRBJ2-4; the match to TRBD2 covers 11 bases. The CDR3 is 20 residues long. V was clipped by 6 bases and J by 0 bases; unmatched bases: 16. The V gene's germline CDR1 is MGHRA and CDR2 YSYEKL. CDR3 sequence: CASRETSSGGAPVAKNIQYF. In nucleotides, the CDR3 is TGCGCCAGCAGAGAAACAAGTAGCGGGGGGGCCCCTGTAGCCAAAAACATTCAGTACTTC.